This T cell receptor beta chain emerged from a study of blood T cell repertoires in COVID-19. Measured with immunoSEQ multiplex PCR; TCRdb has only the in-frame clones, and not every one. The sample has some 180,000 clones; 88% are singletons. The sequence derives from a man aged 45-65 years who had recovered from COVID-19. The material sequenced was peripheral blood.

DNA for the CDR3: TGTGCCAGTAGTCCAGACAGGGCTCATGAAGCTTTCTTT. Its protein product is CASSPDRAHEAFF. The gene calls are TRBV19 and TRBJ1-1; TRBD1 matches at 7 bases. V dropped 5 bases and J dropped 7; count of bases not matched to a gene: 7. The CDR3 runs to 13 residues. In germline, CDR1 is LNHDA, CDR2 SQIVND (reference sequence).